This TCR beta chain was sequenced for a study of cytomegalovirus exposure and HLA in healthy donors. Notes on the study in general: It was only CMV serostatus that was available as immune exposure information. Analysis performed later found about 17,000 TCR beta sequences associated with HLA alleles at 0.05 false discovery rate. One variant, a missense change in DCLRE1C, was linked in a later analysis to TCR beta V- and J-gene trimming.

Healthy individuals who donated bone marrow served as the donors. The PCR ran on 60 Vbeta and 13 Jbeta primers. TCRdb keeps only in-frame clones here, not all; method: immunoSEQ multiplex PCR. The sample includes some 210,000 clones, about 77% of them seen just once. The V end was cut by 1 base, the J end by 12 bases, with 16 bases between. Germline lookup yields CDR1 SGHTA and CDR2 FQGNSA. The CDR3 covers 13 residues. A remark on this clone: What it recognizes is unknown.

The chain uses TRBV7-2 and TRBJ2-7, with D possibly matching TRBD2 (5 bases). Sequencing was carried out using PBMCs. This TCR was sampled from a woman in her 30s in good health and CMV-seropositive. The CDR3: CASSLERRSPPYF. CDR3 in DNA: TGTGCCAGCAGCTTAGAGCGGCGGTCTCCCCCGTACTTC.